This entry describes one T cell receptor beta chain. Its specific antigen is unknown. No qualities accompany the bases; no much larger clone lies one base away. The sample is drawn from a study of cytomegalovirus exposure and HLA in healthy donors listed by TCRdb under 2017. Regarding the complete study: An earlier analysis of approximately 590 of the donors reported 250 to 300 Gb of sequence data and roughly 110 million unique TCR beta sequences from 190 million or so T cells. Roughly 300 gigabases of sequencing data and 70 million to 85 million unique TCR sequences were included in an early release covering 500 to 750 HLA-typed donors. Of the roughly 400 genotyped donors, around 81% fell in the genetic ancestry cluster associated with self-reported Caucasian donors. The aim of the study was to test whether cataloging public T cell receptors could identify signatures of past pathogen exposure. The study used immunosequencing to profile the T cell repertoires of 666 subjects and linked those repertoires to cytomegalovirus serostatus. Along with the 666-subject first cohort, a separate validation cohort of around 110 different subjects was used. To predict cytomegalovirus infection status, the study combined high-throughput TCR immunosequencing, statistical association of individual TCRs with disease status, and machine learning. A later analysis re-analyzed previously published TCR beta repertoires from roughly 600 donors and added high-resolution HLA genotyping to study TCR occurrence patterns. In the later analysis, no new phenotypic data were used to find candidate immune exposures; instead, reliance was placed on TCR beta sequences and their occurrence across donors. In an earlier analysis of 587 of the donors, high-throughput TCR beta sequencing was used to judge whether each TCR beta V gene segment behaved as functional or pseudogenic. Donor age, sex, ethnicity and CMV serostatus were compiled together with the repertoire data. In a later genetic analysis, genome-wide SNP genotypes for about three fifths of the 666 donors were used, and that subset was treated as a discovery cohort. Every discovery cohort repertoire had been produced on one sequencing platform. Both class I and class II loci were covered by HLA typing, at four-digit resolution. Typing coverage varied by locus: about 620-630 donors for A, B, C, DRB1 and DQB1; roughly 500 for DQA1; about 600 for DPA1; some 470 for DPB1. Roughly 5 DR-DQ haplotypes were handled as single units for association and clustering because linkage in the cohort was strong. Among some 400 genotyped donors of the cohort, an average of about 240,000 unique TCR beta nucleotide sequences was sequenced per donor, of which about 19% were non-productive. What the research found in general, with its limitations: A later analysis reported that several top co-occurrence clusters appeared linked to parvovirus B19, influenza, CMV and Epstein-Barr virus. In a later analysis, HLA-associated TCR beta chains showed more clonal expansion and lower generation probabilities than non-associated chains that were equally common. Immune exposure information for the cohort was limited to CMV serostatus. Most CMV-associated TCR beta chains appeared to be HLA-restricted in a later analysis, and the HLA associations seemed to be driven largely by CMV exposure. In vitro tests confirmed that a few of the cytomegalovirus-associated TCR beta chains recognize cytomegalovirus antigens. A later analysis found that TCR association rates varied across HLA loci, with DRB1 alleles showing the most associated TCRs and HLA-C alleles the fewest. It was suggested by the authors that the approach could potentially be generalized to other disease states and immunological phenotypes. A group of highly shared sequence variants was considered likely to be a technical artifact of the sequencing pipeline. Correlated functional status among segregating V segments might be attributable to linkage disequilibrium, but an unknown experimental factor could not be ruled out. The cohort was sequenced for TCR beta chains only, and without alpha or paired-chain data the features that could be detected were limited. Strong co-occurrence of HLA alleles, especially DR and DQ, made assigning TCR associations to individual alleles difficult. In a later analysis, 16,951 TCR beta sequences were associated with specific HLA alleles at a false discovery rate of 0.05. Roughly uniform sequencing depth across donors was assumed in presence/absence analyses, although this assumption may not hold. The earlier analysis of about 600 of the donors excluded over 15 rarely observed V segments, including chromosome 9 orphons, because counts were too low. A further reported finding was that TCR beta sequences accurately predicted the HLA-A and HLA-B alleles for most subjects in the first cohort. Across donors, most TCR sequences were observed very rarely, whereas some public TCRs were present in many individuals. A total of roughly 160 TCR beta chains were listed by the study as associated with cytomegalovirus. In both the original and validation cohorts, the classifier was reported to diagnose cytomegalovirus status with high specificity and sensitivity. An association between a missense DCLRE1C variant and V-gene and J-gene trimming of TCR beta chains was found in a later genetic analysis and replicated in an independent cohort. HLA typing was unavailable for some donors at each locus, so association tests used only the typed subset. An earlier analysis of approximately 530 of the donors showed that most TCR beta V segments appeared in productive rearrangements either about 87% or about 30% of the time, which broadly matched IMGT annotations. According to a later genetic analysis, donors in an Asian-associated ancestry cluster had fewer N-insertions in productive TCRs than the roughly 670-donor mean.

The cohort comprised some 700 healthy bone marrow donors. All cohort members were sampled while nominally healthy, although unrecorded immune exposures were likely present. The donor tested CMV seropositive, placing the donor among the approximately 290 seropositive members of the cohort. A peripheral blood sample was provided by each donor, and peripheral blood mononuclear cells were used for TCR beta sequencing. The Qiagen DNeasy Blood Extraction Kit was used to extract genomic DNA from the blood cell samples. The library relied on the immunoSEQ multiplex PCR assay. For the multiplex PCR, a mixture combining 60 forward primers for TCR Vbeta segments and 13 reverse primers for TCR Jbeta segments was used. The CDR3 region of rearranged TCR beta genes was amplified from genomic DNA with a multiplex PCR assay. The Illumina HiSeq System was used to sequence the amplified TCR beta libraries as 87-base-pair reads. On the authors' methods: A later analysis counted 65 million to 90 million unique TCR beta chains across the 666 repertoires, and 10 million to 11 million of these chains were shared by at least two donors. To remove PCR and sequencing errors, raw reads were error-corrected and collapsed into unique sequences using a nearest-neighbor algorithm that merged closely related sequences. CDR3 sequences were aligned to IMGT reference sequences to assign V, D and J gene segments. For a sequence to be retained, a match of at least six nucleotides to both a V gene segment and a J gene segment was required. A rearrangement was called productive if the CDR3 had no stop codons and remained in frame with V and J, and every other rearrangement was called non-productive. CDR3 was defined by IMGT convention, running from the second conserved V-encoded cysteine to the conserved J-encoded phenylalanine. The earlier analysis of approximately 590 of the donors excluded any sequence lacking an unambiguous match to a single V gene segment. In an earlier analysis of some 590 of the donors, a V segment was called functional when productive rearrangements were above 56.7%, and segregating when the standard deviation between donors exceeded 5%. To diagnose cytomegalovirus status from the catalog of TCR beta chain sequences, a statistical classification framework was built. A later analysis assigned V and J genes by comparing TCR nucleotide sequences with IMGT/GENE-DB human TR gene sequences. Using the TCRdist pipeline, a later analysis assigned CDR3 sequences along with most-parsimonious VDJ recombination scenarios. In a later analysis, each TCR beta chain was defined by its CDR3 amino acid sequence together with its V-gene family, and reads without a unique V-gene family were excluded. To address suspected cross-contamination and a sequencing artifact, a later analysis removed 592 highly shared, low-generation-probability nucleotide sequences. In a later analysis, a clonal expansion index was calculated for each public chain from normalized within-repertoire ranks of inferred template counts. Generation probabilities in a later analysis came from a VDJ recombination model fitted to out-of-frame rearrangements, and those results were checked against IGoR. Hypergeometric tests were used in a later analysis to score TCR-TCR, TCR-HLA and TCR-CMV co-occurrence, with a repertoire-size bias correction applied to the TCR pairs. A later analysis estimated false discovery rates by permuting HLA or CMV assignments 20 times. In a later analysis, co-occurring TCRs were grouped using DBSCAN, and TCRdist sequence similarity was added for clustering within HLA-allele-positive subsets. For co-occurrence clustering, repertoires with fewer than 30,000 or more than 120,000 public chains were excluded, along with a handful of repertoires with anomalous nucleotide sharing. The table comes from immuneACCESS by way of TCRdb, which keeps in-frame sequences with V and J called. Part of the clones is missing from these tables; in studies checked, under half for an unresolved V gene and the rest for unknown reasons. V, J and clone size derive from that table, while D and trimming were established from the DNA sequence. For this sample there are fewer than 250,000 clones; approximately 82% appear just once. Under 2% of the sample rests with the top ten.

What was sequenced was PBMCs. This TCR was recovered from a man between 40 and 49 years old in good health and CMV-seropositive.

In nucleotides, the sequence is TGTGCCAGTAGTATCACCGGGACAGGGGGTTTGGATGAGCAGTTCTTC. Its protein is CASSITGTGGLDEQFF. The rearrangement joined TRBV19 to TRBJ2-1, with TRBD1 matching 11 junction bases. According to the germline V gene (reference sequence), CDR1 reads LNHDA and CDR2 reads SQIVND. Unmatched junction bases come to 9, with V trimmed by 3 bases and J by 8 bases. The CDR3 starts with the cysteine, ends with the phenylalanine, and has 16 residues. The entry retains the CDR3 DNA only, 48 bases that are in frame from base 1.